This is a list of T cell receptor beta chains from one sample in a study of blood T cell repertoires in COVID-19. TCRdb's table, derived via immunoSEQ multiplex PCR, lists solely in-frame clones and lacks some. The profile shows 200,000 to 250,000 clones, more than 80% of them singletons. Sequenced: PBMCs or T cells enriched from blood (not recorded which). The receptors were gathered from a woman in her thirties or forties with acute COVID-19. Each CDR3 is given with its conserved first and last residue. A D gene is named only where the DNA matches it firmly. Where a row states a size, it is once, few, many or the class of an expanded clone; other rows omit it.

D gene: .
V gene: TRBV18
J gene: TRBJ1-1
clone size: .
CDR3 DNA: TGTGCCAGCTCTCGTGACAGACTGAACACTGAAGCTTTCTTT
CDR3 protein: CASSRDRLNTEAFF

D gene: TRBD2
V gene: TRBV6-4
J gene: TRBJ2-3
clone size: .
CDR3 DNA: TGTGCCAGCAGTGACAGCGGGGGGGCGACAGATACGCAGTATTTT
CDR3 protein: CASSDSGGATDTQYF

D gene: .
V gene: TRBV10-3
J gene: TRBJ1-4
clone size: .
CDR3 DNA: TGTGCCATCAGTGAGTCCCCTTCTGAAAAACTGTTTTTT
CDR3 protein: CAISESPSEKLFF

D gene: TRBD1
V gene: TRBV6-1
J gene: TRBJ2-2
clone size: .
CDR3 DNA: TGTGCCAGCAGTTGGGACAGGGCAACCGGGGAGCTGTTTTTT
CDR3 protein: CASSWDRATGELFF

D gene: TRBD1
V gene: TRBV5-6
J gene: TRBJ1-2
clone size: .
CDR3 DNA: TGTGCCAGCAGCTTGGCAGGGGGCCCTCCCGGCTATGGCTACACCTTC
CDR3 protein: CASSLAGGPPGYGYTF

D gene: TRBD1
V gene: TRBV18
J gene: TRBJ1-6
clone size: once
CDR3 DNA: TGTGCCAGCTCACCCCAGACAGGGGATTCACCCCTCCACTTT
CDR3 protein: CASSPQTGDSPLHF

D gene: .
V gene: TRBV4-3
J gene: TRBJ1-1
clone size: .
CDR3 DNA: TGCGCCAGCAGCCAAGAGCCAGGGCCGAACACTGAAGCTTTCTTT
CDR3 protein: CASSQEPGPNTEAFF

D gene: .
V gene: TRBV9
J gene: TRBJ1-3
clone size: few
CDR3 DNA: TGTGCCAGCAGCGTAGGTAGCTCTGGAAACACCATATATTTT
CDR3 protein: CASSVGSSGNTIYF

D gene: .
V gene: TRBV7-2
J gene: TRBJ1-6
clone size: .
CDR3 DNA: TGTGCCAGCAGCTTAGAGTGGTACACTTCGGGTCTAACCCTCCACTTT
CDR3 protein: CASSLEWYTSGLTLHF

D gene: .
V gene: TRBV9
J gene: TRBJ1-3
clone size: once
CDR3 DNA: TGTGCCAGCAGCGCGGAGGCCGGGGGGATAGGAAACACCATATATTTT
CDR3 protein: CASSAEAGGIGNTIYF

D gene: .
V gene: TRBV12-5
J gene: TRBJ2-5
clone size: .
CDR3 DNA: TGTGCTAGTGGTTTTCTCCTACAGGGACGCCAAGAGACCCAGTACTTC
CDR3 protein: CASGFLLQGRQETQYF

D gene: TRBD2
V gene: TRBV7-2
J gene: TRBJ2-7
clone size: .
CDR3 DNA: TGTGCCAGCAGCGAAGGGTTAGCGGGGGGCTCCTCCTACGAGCAGTACTTC
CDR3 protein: CASSEGLAGGSSYEQYF

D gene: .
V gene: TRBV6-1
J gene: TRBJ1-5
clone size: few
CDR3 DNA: TGTGCCAGCAGTGAAGCGCTTCGGGCAGGGAATCAGCCCCAGCATTTT
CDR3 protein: CASSEALRAGNQPQHF

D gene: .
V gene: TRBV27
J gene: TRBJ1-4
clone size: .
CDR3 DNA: TGTGCCAGCAGTTCCGACAGATTAAATGAAAAACTGTTTTTT
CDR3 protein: CASSSDRLNEKLFF

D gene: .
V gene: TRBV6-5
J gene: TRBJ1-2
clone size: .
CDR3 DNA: TGTGCCAGCAGCGAGGCACTCGACAGATTCTATGGCTACACCTTC
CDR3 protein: CASSEALDRFYGYTF

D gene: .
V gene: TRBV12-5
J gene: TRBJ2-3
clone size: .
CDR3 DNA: TGTGCTAGTGGGTGGGCCCCGGGCAGGGGTAGAGATACGCAGTATTTT
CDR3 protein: CASGWAPGRGRDTQYF

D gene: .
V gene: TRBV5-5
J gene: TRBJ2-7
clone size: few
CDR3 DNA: TGTGCCAGCAGCTTCGTAGGGGGATCGAATTTGCCCTACGAGCAGTACTTC
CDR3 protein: CASSFVGGSNLPYEQYF

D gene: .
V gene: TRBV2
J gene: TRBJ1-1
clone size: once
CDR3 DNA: TGTGCCAGCATTGGGGGAGGACGAGGCGTTGAAGCTTTCTTT
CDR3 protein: CASIGGGRGVEAFF

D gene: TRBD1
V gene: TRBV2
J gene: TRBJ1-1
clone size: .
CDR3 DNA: TGTGCCAGCAGGGGAAACAGGGGGCTAACTGAAGCTTTCTTT
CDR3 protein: CASRGNRGLTEAFF

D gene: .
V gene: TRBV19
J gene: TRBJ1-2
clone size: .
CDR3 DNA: TGTGCCAGTAGTACAACAGGGAAGATTGGTGGCTACACCTTC
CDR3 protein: CASSTTGKIGGYTF

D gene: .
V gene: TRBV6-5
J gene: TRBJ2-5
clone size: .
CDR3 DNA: TGTGCCAGCACCCGTAGGGGAGAGACCCAGTACTTC
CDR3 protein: CASTRRGETQYF

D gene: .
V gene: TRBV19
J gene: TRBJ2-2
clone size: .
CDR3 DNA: TGTGCCAGTAGTATAGAAGAGAGCACCGGGGAGCTGTTTTTT
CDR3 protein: CASSIEESTGELFF

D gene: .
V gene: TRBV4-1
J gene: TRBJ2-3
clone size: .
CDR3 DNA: TGCGCCAGCAGCCAAGAGGGGACTACAGATACGCAGTATTTT
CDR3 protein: CASSQEGTTDTQYF

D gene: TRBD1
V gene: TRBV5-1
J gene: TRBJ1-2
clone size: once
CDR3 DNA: TGCGCCAGCAGCTTGGGGTCCCGACAGGGGGGATATGGCTACACCTTC
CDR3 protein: CASSLGSRQGGYGYTF

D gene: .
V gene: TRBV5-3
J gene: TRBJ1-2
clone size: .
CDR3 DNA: TGTGCCAGAAGCCCGGCGGACTATGGCTACACCTTC
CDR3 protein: CARSPADYGYTF

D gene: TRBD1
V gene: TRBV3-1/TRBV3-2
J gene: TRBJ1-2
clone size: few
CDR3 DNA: TGTGCCAGCAGCCAAGACAGAGACAGGGGGAGAATTGGCTACACCTTC
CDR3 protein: CASSQDRDRGRIGYTF

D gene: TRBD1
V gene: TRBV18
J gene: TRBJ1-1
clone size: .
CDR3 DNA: TGTGCCACCGGACAGGGGGAGAACACTGAAGCTTTCTTT
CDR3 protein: CATGQGENTEAFF

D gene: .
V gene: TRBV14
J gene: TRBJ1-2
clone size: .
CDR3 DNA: TGTGCCAGCAGCCAAGACAGGGTTCCTAACTATGGCTACACCTTC
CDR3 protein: CASSQDRVPNYGYTF

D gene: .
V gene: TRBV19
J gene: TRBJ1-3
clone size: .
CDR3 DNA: TGTGCCAGTAGTTTGACGACAGGCTTGAGAGGAAACACCATATATTTT
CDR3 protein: CASSLTTGLRGNTIYF

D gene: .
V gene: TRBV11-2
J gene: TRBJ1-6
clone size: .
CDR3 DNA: TGTGCCAGCAGCTTAGGCAGGGAAAGATCACCCCTCCACTTT
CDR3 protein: CASSLGRERSPLHF

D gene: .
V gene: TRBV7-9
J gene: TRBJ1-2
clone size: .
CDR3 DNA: TGTGCCAGCAGCTTAAGCGGAGATGCCGGTGGCTACACCTTC
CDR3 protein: CASSLSGDAGGYTF

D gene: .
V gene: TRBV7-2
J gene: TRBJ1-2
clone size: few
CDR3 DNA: TGTGCCAGCAGCTTAGTAGGGGCTAACTATGGCTACACCTTC
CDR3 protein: CASSLVGANYGYTF